The clone carrying this TCR beta chain turned up a few times. CDR1 and CDR2 from the germline V gene are LNHDA and SQIVND (reference sequence). CDR3 size: 13 residues. Trimming removed 5 bases from V and 6 bases from J, with 10 bases in between. The sample belongs to a study of T cell responses to AZD1222 COVID-19 vaccine. Sequenced by immunoSEQ multiplex PCR; TCRdb stores in-frame clones only, minus some. The data contain over 100,000 clones, around 90% of them singletons. The clonotype was recovered from an adult who received the AZD1222 COVID-19 vaccine. The source was peripheral blood, collected 28 days after the second AZD1222 dose. The chain joins TRBV19 to TRBJ2-2; a weak D match, TRBD1 (6 bases). Here the CDR3 reads CASSYPGAGELFF. CDR3 nucleotide sequence: TGTGCCAGTAGTTATCCAGGGGCCGGGGAGCTGTTTTTT.